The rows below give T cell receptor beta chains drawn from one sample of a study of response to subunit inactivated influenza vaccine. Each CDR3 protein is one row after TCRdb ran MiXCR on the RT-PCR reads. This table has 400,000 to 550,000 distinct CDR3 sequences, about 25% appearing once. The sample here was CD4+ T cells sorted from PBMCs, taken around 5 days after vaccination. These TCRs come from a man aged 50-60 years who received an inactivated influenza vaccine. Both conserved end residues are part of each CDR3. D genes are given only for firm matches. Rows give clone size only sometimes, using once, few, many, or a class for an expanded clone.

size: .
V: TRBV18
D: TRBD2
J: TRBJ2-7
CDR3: CASSAGTSGGANEQYF
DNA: TGTGCCAGCTCCGCTGGGACTAGCGGGGGGGCGAACGAGCAGTACTTC

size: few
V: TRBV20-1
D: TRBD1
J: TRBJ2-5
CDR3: CSASLQGRETQYF
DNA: TGCAGTGCAAGCCTACAGGGGCGAGAGACCCAGTACTTC

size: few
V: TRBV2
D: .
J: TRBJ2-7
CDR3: CASRQGGEQYF
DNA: TGTGCCAGCAGACAGGGAGGCGAGCAGTACTTC

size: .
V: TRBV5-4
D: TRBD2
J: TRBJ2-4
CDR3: CASSDRGGAKNIQYF
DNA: TGTGCCAGCAGCGATCGGGGGGGAGCCAAAAACATTCAGTACTTC

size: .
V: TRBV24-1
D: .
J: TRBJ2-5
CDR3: CATGGTESPQYF
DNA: TGTGCCACCGGCGGGACGGAGAGTCCCCAGTACTTC

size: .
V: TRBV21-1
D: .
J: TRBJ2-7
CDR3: CASSKYRGGFYEQYF
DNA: TGTGCCAGCAGCAAATATCGCGGCGGGTTCTACGAGCAGTACTTC

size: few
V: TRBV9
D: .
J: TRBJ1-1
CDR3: CASSVAPMNTEAFF
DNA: TGTGCCAGCAGCGTAGCGCCGATGAACACTGAAGCTTTCTTT

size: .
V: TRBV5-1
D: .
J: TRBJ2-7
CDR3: CASRETLSYEQYF
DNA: TGCGCCAGCAGGGAGACCCTCTCCTACGAGCAGTACTTC

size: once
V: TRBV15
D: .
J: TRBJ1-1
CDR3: CATSRGPGGNTEAFF
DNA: TGTGCCACCAGCAGAGGTCCCGGGGGGAACACTGAAGCTTTCTTT

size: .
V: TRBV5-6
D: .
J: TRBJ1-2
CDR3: CASSLGGRKQFNYGYTF
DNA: TGTGCCAGCAGCTTGGGAGGTCGTAAACAGTTCAACTATGGCTACACCTTC

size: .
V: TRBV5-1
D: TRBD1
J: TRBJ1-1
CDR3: CASSTDRGVQAFF
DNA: TGCGCCAGCAGCACCGACAGGGGGGTTCAAGCTTTCTTT

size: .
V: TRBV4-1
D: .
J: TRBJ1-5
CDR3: CASSQESPQGNSNQPQHF
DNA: TGCGCCAGCAGCCAAGAGTCACCCCAAGGGAATAGCAATCAGCCCCAGCATTTT

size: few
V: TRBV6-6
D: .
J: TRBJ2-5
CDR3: CASRLLIGETQYF
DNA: TGTGCCAGCAGACTCCTCATTGGGGAGACCCAGTACTTC

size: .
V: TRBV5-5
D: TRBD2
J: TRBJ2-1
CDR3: CASSFTSGSSYNEQFF
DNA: TGTGCCAGCAGCTTTACTAGCGGGAGCTCCTACAATGAGCAGTTCTTC

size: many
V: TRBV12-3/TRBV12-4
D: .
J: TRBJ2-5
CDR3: CASRPTGLETQYF
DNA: TGTGCCAGCAGACCAACAGGGTTAGAGACCCAGTACTTC

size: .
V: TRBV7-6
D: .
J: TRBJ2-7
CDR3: CASSRTETYEQYF
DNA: TGTGCCAGCAGCCGGACAGAGACCTACGAGCAGTACTTC

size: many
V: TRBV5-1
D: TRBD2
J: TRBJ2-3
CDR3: CASSFSGDRTDTQYF
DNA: TGCGCCAGCAGCTTCAGCGGGGACCGCACAGATACGCAGTATTTT

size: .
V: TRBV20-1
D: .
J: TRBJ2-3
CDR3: CSASSSLHSSTDTQYF
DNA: TGCAGTGCTAGCTCATCCCTGCACTCTAGCACAGATACGCAGTATTTT

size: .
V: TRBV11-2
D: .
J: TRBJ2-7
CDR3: CASSLDRVRFGEQYF
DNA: TGTGCCAGCAGCTTAGACAGGGTAAGGTTTGGCGAGCAGTACTTC

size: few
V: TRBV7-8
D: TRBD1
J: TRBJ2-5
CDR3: CASSRTGTGGAETQYF
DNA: TGTGCCAGCAGCCGAACCGGGACAGGGGGCGCGGAGACCCAGTACTTC

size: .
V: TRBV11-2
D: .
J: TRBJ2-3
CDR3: CASGDGGTDTQYF
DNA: TGTGCCAGCGGGGACGGAGGCACAGATACGCAGTATTTT

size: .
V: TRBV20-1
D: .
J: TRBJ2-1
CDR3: CSASLGPRTLENEQFF
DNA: TGCAGTGCTAGCTTAGGGCCGAGGACTTTGGAGAATGAGCAGTTCTTC

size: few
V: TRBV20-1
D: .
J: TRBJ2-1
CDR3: CSEVGLGNEQFF
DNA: TGCAGTGAGGTGGGGCTCGGGAATGAGCAGTTCTTC

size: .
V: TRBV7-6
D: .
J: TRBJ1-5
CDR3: CASSPRAASNQPQHF
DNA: TGTGCCAGCAGCCCAAGGGCAGCTAGCAATCAGCCCCAGCATTTT

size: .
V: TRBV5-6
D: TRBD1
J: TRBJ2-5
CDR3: CASRLPGTGVETQYF
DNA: TGTGCCAGCAGACTTCCCGGGACAGGGGTCGAGACCCAGTACTTC

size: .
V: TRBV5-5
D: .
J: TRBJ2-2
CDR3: CASSLGEIGELFF
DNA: TGTGCCAGCAGCTTGGGGGAGATCGGGGAGCTGTTTTTT

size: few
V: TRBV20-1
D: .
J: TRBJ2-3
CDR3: CSATGDTDTQYF
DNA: TGCAGTGCTACGGGGGACACAGATACGCAGTATTTT

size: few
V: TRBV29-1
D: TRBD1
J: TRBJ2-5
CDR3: CSVHRDRVYQETQYF
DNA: TGCAGCGTTCATCGGGACAGGGTGTACCAAGAGACCCAGTACTTC

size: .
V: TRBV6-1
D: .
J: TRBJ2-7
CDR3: CASRPTVSATYEQYF
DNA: TGTGCCAGCAGACCGACAGTTTCTGCTACCTACGAGCAGTACTTC

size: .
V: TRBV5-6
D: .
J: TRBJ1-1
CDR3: CASSWRQPNTEAFF
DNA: TGTGCCAGCAGCTGGCGACAGCCGAACACTGAAGCTTTCTTT

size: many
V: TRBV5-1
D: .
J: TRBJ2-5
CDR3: CASSLDRVQETQYF
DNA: TGCGCCAGCAGTTTAGACAGAGTCCAAGAGACCCAGTACTTC

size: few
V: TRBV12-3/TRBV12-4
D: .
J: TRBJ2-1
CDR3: CASSLSGENYNEQFF
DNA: TGTGCCAGCAGTTTAAGTGGGGAAAACTACAATGAGCAGTTCTTC

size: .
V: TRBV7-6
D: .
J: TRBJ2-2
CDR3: CASSLRIERTGELFF
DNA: TGTGCCAGCAGCCTTAGGATAGAGAGGACCGGGGAGCTGTTTTTT